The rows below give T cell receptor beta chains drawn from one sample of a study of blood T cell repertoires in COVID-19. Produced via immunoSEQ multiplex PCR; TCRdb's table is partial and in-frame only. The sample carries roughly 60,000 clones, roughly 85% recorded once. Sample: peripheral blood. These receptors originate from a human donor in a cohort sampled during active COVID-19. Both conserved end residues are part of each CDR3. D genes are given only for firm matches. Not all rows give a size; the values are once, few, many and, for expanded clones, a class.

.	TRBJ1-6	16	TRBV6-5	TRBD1	TGTGCCAGCAGTTACTGGGACAGCTCCTATAATTCACCCCTCCACTTT	CASSYWDSSYNSPLHF
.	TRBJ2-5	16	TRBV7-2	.	TGTGCCAGCAGCTTAAGTAGAAGTGCCGGCCAAGAGACCCAGTACTTC	CASSLSRSAGQETQYF
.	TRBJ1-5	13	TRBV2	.	TGTGCCAGCAATGGTGGGGCAAATCAGCCCCAGCATTTT	CASNGGANQPQHF
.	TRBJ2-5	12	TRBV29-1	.	TGCAGCGTTGCAGGGCTACAAGAGACCCAGTACTTC	CSVAGLQETQYF
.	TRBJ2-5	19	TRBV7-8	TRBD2	TGTGCCAGCAGCTCCACGGGGGGGCCCTCGGACCCGGTAGGGGAGACCCAGTACTTC	CASSSTGGPSDPVGETQYF
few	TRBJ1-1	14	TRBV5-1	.	TGCGCCAGCAGCTATCACAGGGAGAACACTGAAGCTTTCTTT	CASSYHRENTEAFF
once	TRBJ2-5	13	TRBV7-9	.	TGTGCCAGCAGCCCTTTACGGAGAGGTACCCAGTACTTC	CASSPLRRGTQYF
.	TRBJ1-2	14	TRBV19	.	TGTGCCAGTAGTAGGAGGGTTCAAGGGTATGGCTACACCTTC	CASSRRVQGYGYTF
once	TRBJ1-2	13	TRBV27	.	TGTGCCAGCAGCGGGACTCGGGACTATGGCTACACCTTC	CASSGTRDYGYTF
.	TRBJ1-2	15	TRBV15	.	TGTGCCACCAGCAGAGTAGGAGAAACCTACTATGGCTACACCTTC	CATSRVGETYYGYTF
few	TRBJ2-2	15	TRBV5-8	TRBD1	TGTGCCAGCAGCTCGTCGATGGACAGGGTGGGGGAGCTGTTTTTT	CASSSSMDRVGELFF
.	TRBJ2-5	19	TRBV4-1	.	TGCGCCAGCAGCCAAGCGACGCTAGCCAAGAGGGGGACAAGAGAGACCCAGTACTTC	CASSQATLAKRGTRETQYF
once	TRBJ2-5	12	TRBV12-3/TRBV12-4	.	TGTGCCAGCAGTTTACTACAAGAGACCCAGTACTTC	CASSLLQETQYF
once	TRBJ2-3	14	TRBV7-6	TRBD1	TGTGCCAGCAGCGTTGGACAGGGCACAGATACGCAGTATTTT	CASSVGQGTDTQYF
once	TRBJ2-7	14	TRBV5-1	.	TGCGCCAGCAGCTTGGGGGGCAATGCCTACGAGCAGTACTTC	CASSLGGNAYEQYF
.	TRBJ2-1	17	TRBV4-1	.	TGCGCCAGCAGATTGAGAGGAGGGGGGGTAACCTACAATGAGCAGTTCTTC	CASRLRGGGVTYNEQFF
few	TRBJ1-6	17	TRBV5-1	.	TGCGCCAGCAGCTTAGCCCCGGAGAGCTCCTATAATTCACCCCTCCACTTT	CASSLAPESSYNSPLHF
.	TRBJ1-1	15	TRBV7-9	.	TGTGCCAGCAGCCCCCGGGACATGATGAACACTGAAGCTTTCTTT	CASSPRDMMNTEAFF
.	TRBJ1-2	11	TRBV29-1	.	TGCAGCGTTGAGGGCAACCATGGCTACACCTTC	CSVEGNHGYTF
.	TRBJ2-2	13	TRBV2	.	TGTGCCAGCAGTGAACAGGGGACCGGGGAGCTGTTTTTT	CASSEQGTGELFF
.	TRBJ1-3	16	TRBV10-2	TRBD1	TGCGCCACCGTAGCAGTGGGACAGAGCTCTGGAAACACCATATATTTT	CATVAVGQSSGNTIYF
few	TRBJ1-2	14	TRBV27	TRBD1	TGTGCCAGCAGTTTATCGACAGGGTCGTTTGGCTACACCTTC	CASSLSTGSFGYTF
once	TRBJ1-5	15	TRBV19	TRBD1	TGTGCCAGTAGCCAAGGACAGGTTAGCAATCAGCCCCAGCATTTT	CASSQGQVSNQPQHF
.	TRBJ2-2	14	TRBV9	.	TGTGCCAGCAGCGTAGTCCAGAGGCCCGGGGAGCTGTTTTTT	CASSVVQRPGELFF
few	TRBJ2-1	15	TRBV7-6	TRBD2	TGTGCCAGCAGCTTAGTCCCTAGCGGGGGCAATGAGCAGTTCTTC	CASSLVPSGGNEQFF